These 13 T cell receptor beta chains were all obtained from the same sample, sequenced in a study of Graves' ophthalmopathy and Graves' hyperthyroidism listed by TCRdb under 2018. The listed sequencing device is Illumina HiSeq 2000. For repertoire sequencing, TCR beta CDR3 regions were amplified from RNA transcripts. The first round of RT-PCR was done with HTBI primers and the Qiagen OneStep RT-PCR kit, and was followed by a second round of multiplex PCR, then size selection and purification. The public reads were reprocessed in TCRdb via fastp at Q25 and MiXCR, keeping in-frame beta chains. Rows are combined by CDR3 protein, so each entry shows the most common genes and DNA. The table for this sample lists 580,000 or so distinct CDR3 sequences; roughly 39% of them were counted only once. In total, the top ten clones hold around 4.6% of the sample. The sample comprised peripheral blood or thyroid tissue (not recorded which). These receptors all stem from an adult man with Graves' hyperthyroidism.

Many counts were recorded for this clonotype. The chain combines TRBV6-5 with TRBJ2-7; D remains unclear. V was trimmed by 2 bases and J by 2 bases, leaving 13 bases between them. Looked up from germline, CDR1 is MNHEY and CDR2 is SVGAGI. The CDR3 consists of 15 residues. This CDR3 is CASSYEADSTYEQYF. For the CDR3, the DNA is TGTGCCAGCAGTTACGAGGCGGATTCAACCTACGAGCAGTACTTC.

This clonotype has ten or more counts. The CDR3 here is CASSEEWGALGQYF. The CDR3 bases are TGTGCCAGCAGTGAGGAATGGGGGGCGCTTGGGCAGTACTTC. This sequence joins TRBV6-1 and TRBJ2-7; the D call may be TRBD1 or TRBD2 (6 bases each). Germline lookup yields CDR1 MNHNS and CDR2 SASEGT. The ends were cut back, 3 bases at V and 9 bases at J, with 18 bases in the middle. The CDR3 contains 14 residues.

The chain joins TRBV28 to TRBJ2-7, with D uncertain. Germline V gives CDR1 MDHEN, CDR2 SYDVKM. CDR3 size: 12 residues. The germline V and J ends were trimmed by 6 bases and 0 bases, with 6 bases remaining between them. The CDR3 here is CASRLSSYEQYF. CDR3 coding DNA: TGTGCCAGCAGACTAAGCTCCTACGAGCAGTACTTC.

In its sample, this clonotype was seen many times. The rearrangement joins TRBV20-1 to TRBJ2-7, with 10 bases matching TRBD2. Germline V CDR1 and CDR2: DFQATT, SNEGSKA (reference sequence). This CDR3 has 13 residues. With V trimmed by 5 bases and J by 5 bases, 6 bases remained unmatched. The CDR3, as DNA: TGCAGTGCTCCCCCCGGGACTAGCGACGAGCAGTACTTC. It is translated as CSAPPGTSDEQYF.

The chain joins TRBV13 to TRBJ2-5; TRBD2 aligns across 12 bases. V gave up 4 bases and J gave up 4 bases; unmatched junction bases: 7. The CDR3 loop spans 16 amino acids. Germline-derived CDR1 and CDR2 are PRHDT and FYEKMQ (reference sequence). CDR3 protein: CASSSRLAGVGETQYF. The CDR3 DNA reads TGTGCCAGCAGCTCCCGACTAGCGGGAGTCGGAGAGACCCAGTACTTC.

On this clonotype itself: Relative to the germline gene, one junction end is altered; a read error may explain this. The chain couples TRBV12-3 or TRBV12-4 to TRBJ1-1, with 7 bases fitting TRBD1. The CDR3 consists of 17 residues. Here the CDR3 reads CASSFVPRGRMNAEAFF. The CDR3 region has the DNA TGTGCCAGCAGTTTTGTGCCTAGGGGGCGAATGAACGCTGAAGCTTTCTTT.

In its sample, this clonotype was seen many times. The rearrangement links TRBV29-1 to TRBJ2-7; D is ambiguous. V lost 6 bases, J lost 2 bases, and 14 bases lay in between. Germline V CDR1 and CDR2: SQVTM, ANQGSEA. This CDR3 spans 13 amino acids. The CDR3 is CSVTHTVAYEQYF. The CDR3 region has the DNA TGCAGCGTGACCCACACGGTCGCCTACGAGCAGTACTTC.

This clonotype occurred many times. The chain carries TRBV7-9 and TRBJ2-2; possibly TRBD2 for D (5 bases). This CDR3 contains 15 residues. Germline CDR1 and CDR2: SEHNR and FQNEAQ (reference sequence). Trimming left V 3 bases short and J 5 bases short, with 13 bases between. CDR3 sequence reads: CASSLLGGATGELFF. CDR3 sequence (DNA): TGTGCCAGCAGCTTGCTCGGAGGAGCAACCGGGGAGCTGTTTTTT.

This clonotype was found a few times. The chain uses TRBV2 and TRBJ2-3; 10 bases agree with TRBD1. The CDR3 covers 17 residues. V shed 0 bases and J 4 bases; nucleotides not matched to a gene: 7. The germline V gene encodes CDR1 SNHLY and CDR2 FYNNEI. CDR3 loop: CASSEARGQGWSDTQYF. The DNA for the CDR3 is TGTGCCAGCAGTGAAGCAAGGGGACAGGGGTGGTCAGATACGCAGTATTTT.

This clonotype was observed a handful of times. The chain carries TRBV29-1 and TRBJ2-3, with TRBD1 matching 10 bases. Trimming cost V 3 bases and J 2 bases; bases outside gene matches: 8. This CDR3 region has 16 residues. The germline V gene encodes CDR1 SQVTM and CDR2 ANQGSEA. CDR3: CSVDGGQGVFTDTQYF. The CDR3 DNA reads TGCAGCGTTGATGGAGGACAGGGGGTTTTCACAGATACGCAGTATTTT.

This clonotype showed up many times. The chain recombines TRBV5-1 with TRBJ1-2; TRBD1 agrees at 8 bases. This CDR3 is built from 19 residues. Trimming removed 5 bases from V and 2 bases from J; junction bases left unmatched: 20. The germline gives CDR1 SGHRS, CDR2 YFSETQ. In DNA form, the CDR3 reads TGCGCCAGCAGACGAGACAGGGACAGGCCAGGACAAATCAACTATGGCTACACCTTC. Its protein product is CASRRDRDRPGQINYGYTF.

On this clonotype: A junction boundary mismatches the germline segment, possibly from a read error. The V gene is TRBV7-9, the J gene TRBJ1-4, with 10 bases identical to TRBD1. The CDR3 covers 16 residues. The V gene's germline CDR1 is SEHNR and CDR2 FQNEAQ (reference sequence). The CDR3 nucleotides read TGTGCCAGCAGCCGGACAGGGGGACTTACTAATGAAGAACTGTTTTTT. The encoded protein is CASSRTGGLTNEELFF. Complete variable domain (other parts from reference TRBV7-9 and TRBJ1-4): DTGVSQNPRHKITKRGQNVTFRCDPISEHNRLYWYRQTLGQGPEFLTYFQNEAQLEKSRLLSDRFSAERPKGSFSTLEIQRTEQGDSAMYLCASSRTGGLTNEELFFGSGTQLSVL.

This clonotype was found many times. The chain uses TRBV15 and TRBJ2-7; tentatively, D is TRBD1 (6 bases). This CDR3 comprises 16 residues. The germline V gene encodes CDR1 LNHNV and CDR2 YYDKDF (reference sequence). V lost 2 bases and J 4 bases, leaving 18 bases between the germline ends. The CDR3 region has the DNA TGTGCCACCAGCAGAACGGACAGCGGCCAGGGATACGAGCAGTACTTC. It codes for CATSRTDSGQGYEQYF. Looking up the rest from reference TRBV15 and TRBJ2-7 gives the full variable domain: DAMVIQNPRYQVTQFGKPVTLSCSQTLNHNVMYWYQQKSSQAPKLLFHYYDKDFNNEADTPDNFQSRRPNTSFCFLDIRSPGLGDTAMYLCATSRTDSGQGYEQYFGPGTRLTVT.